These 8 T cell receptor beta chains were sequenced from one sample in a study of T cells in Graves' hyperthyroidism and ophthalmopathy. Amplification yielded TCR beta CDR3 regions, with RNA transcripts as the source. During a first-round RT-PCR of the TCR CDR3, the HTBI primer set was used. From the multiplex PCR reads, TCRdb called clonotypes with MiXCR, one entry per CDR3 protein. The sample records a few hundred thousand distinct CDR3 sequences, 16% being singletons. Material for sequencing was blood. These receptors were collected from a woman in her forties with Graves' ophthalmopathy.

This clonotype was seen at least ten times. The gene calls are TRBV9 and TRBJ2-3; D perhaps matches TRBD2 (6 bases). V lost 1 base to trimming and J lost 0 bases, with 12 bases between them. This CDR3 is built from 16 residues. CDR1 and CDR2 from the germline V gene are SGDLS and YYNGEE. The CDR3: CASSVHSGSSTDTQYF. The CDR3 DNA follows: TGTGCCAGCAGCGTACATAGCGGCTCTAGCACAGATACGCAGTATTTT. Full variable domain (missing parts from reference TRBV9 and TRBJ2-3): DSGVTQTPKHLITATGQRVTLRCSPRSGDLSVYWYQQSLDQGLQFLIQYYNGEERAKGNILERFSAQQFPDLHSELNLSSLELGDSALYFCASSVHSGSSTDTQYFGPGTRLTVL.

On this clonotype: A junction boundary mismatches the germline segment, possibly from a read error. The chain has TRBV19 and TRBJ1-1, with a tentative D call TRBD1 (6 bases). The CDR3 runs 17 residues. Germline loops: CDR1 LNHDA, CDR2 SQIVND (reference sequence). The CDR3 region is CACSIGGQYLMNTEAFF. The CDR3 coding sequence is TGTGCCTGTAGTATCGGGGGGCAATACCTTATGAACACTGAAGCTTTCTTT.

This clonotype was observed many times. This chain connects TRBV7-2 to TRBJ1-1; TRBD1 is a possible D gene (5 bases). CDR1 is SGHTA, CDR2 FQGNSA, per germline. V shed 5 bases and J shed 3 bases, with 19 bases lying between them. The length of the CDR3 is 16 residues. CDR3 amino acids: CASSPGPPGIYTEAFF. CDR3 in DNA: TGTGCCAGCAGCCCAGGGCCCCCAGGAATCTACACTGAAGCTTTCTTT.

In DNA, the CDR3 is TGTGCCAGCTCTCGACAGAGAAACGGGCAGTACTTC. As protein: CASSRQRNGQYF. The genes are TRBV18 and TRBJ2-7; a weak D match, TRBD1 (5 bases). CDR1 KGHSH and CDR2 LQKENI come from the germline V gene. The germline V and J ends were trimmed by 6 bases and 9 bases, with 15 bases remaining between them. The CDR3 is made up of 12 amino acids. Combining the CDR3 with reference TRBV18 and TRBJ2-7 gives the whole variable domain NAGVMQNPRHLVRRRGQEARLRCSPMKGHSHVYWYRQLPEEGLKFMVYLQKENIIDESGMPKERFSAEFPKEGPSILRIQQVVRGDSAAYFCASSRQRNGQYFGPGTRLTVT.

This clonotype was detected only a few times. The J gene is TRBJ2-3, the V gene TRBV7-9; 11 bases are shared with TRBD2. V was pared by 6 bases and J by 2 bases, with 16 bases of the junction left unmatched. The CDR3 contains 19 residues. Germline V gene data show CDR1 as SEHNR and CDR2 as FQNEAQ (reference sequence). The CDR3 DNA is TGTGCCAGCAGAGAACCGGGACTAGCGGAAACGTCGATCACAGATACGCAGTATTTT. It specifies CASREPGLAETSITDTQYF.

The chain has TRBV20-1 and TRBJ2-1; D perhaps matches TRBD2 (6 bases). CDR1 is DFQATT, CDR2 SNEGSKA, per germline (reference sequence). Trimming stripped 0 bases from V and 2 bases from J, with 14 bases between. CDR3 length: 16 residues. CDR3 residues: CSARDGASAPYNEQFF. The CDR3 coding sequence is TGCAGTGCTAGAGATGGGGCTAGCGCTCCCTACAATGAGCAGTTCTTC.

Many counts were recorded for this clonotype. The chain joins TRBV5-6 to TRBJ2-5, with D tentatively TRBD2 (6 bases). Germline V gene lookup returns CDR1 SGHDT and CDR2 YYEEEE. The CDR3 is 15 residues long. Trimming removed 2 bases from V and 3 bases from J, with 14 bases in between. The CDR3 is CASSFRGLSKETQYF. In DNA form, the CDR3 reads TGTGCCAGCAGCTTCCGGGGGTTGTCGAAAGAGACCCAGTACTTC. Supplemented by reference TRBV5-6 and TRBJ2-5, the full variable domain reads DAGVTQSPTHLIKTRGQQVTLRCSPKSGHDTVSWYQQALGQGPQFIFQYYEEEERQRGNFPDRFSGHQFPNYSSELNVNALLLGDSALYLCASSFRGLSKETQYFGPGTRLLVL.

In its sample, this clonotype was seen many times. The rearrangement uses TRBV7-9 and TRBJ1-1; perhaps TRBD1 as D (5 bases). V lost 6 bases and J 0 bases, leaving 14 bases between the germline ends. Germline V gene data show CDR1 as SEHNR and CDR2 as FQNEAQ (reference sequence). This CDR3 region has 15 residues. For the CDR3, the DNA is TGTGCCAGCAGTCCGGGGGGGATCATGAACACTGAAGCTTTCTTT. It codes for CASSPGGIMNTEAFF.